This entry is about one TCR beta chain. The data derive from a study of blood T cell repertoires in COVID-19. Overall study: Sites in the United States, Italy and Spain provided acute and convalescent COVID-19 samples. The analysed material was cDNA or gDNA that came from T cells, B-cell-depleted T cells, or PBMCs.

Seattle patient enrollment occurred during active infection, with longitudinal follow-up thereafter. Germline CDR1 MGHRA, CDR2 YSYEKL. The CDR3 totals 13 residues. V shed 0 bases and J shed 10 bases, with 11 bases lying between them. In the source study's methods: Nucleated cell counts were estimated from reference gene primer amplification. Sequenced by immunoSEQ multiplex PCR; TCRdb stores in-frame clones only, minus some. V and J calls plus clone size are reproduced from that table; the DNA served to infer D and trimming. There are roughly 380,000 clones in the sample; approximately 91% occur only once, and 1.5% to 1.9% lies in the top ten.

Material: peripheral blood. The sequence was collected from a woman in her forties with COVID-19, enrolled during active disease. The chain has TRBV4-1 and TRBJ2-3; no clear D gene. The CDR3, as DNA: TGCGCCAGCAGCCAAGATACAGCAGTTCCGCAGTATTTT. This sequence encodes CASSQDTAVPQYF.